Below, 16 T cell receptor beta chains from the same sample are listed, as sequenced in a study of blood T cells in healthy people across ages. Then a second PCR, running about 6 to 12 cycles, was carried out with a sample-barcoded 5' primer and a J-beta primer mix. TCRdb reprocessed the 5' RACE reads via MiXCR and lists one record per CDR3 protein. The data show 1.5 million to 2 million distinct CDR3 sequences, more than 35% seen once. The source material was blood. Source of these receptors: a human donor in good health.

The chain is built from TRBV20-1 and TRBJ2-3, with 8 bases identical to TRBD2. Germline CDR1 is DFQATT and CDR2 is SNEGSKA (reference sequence). The CDR3 is 14 residues long. Trimming removed 1 base from V and 2 bases from J; junction bases left unmatched: 2. The CDR3 region is CSARAGGITDTQYF. CDR3 nucleotide sequence: TGCAGTGCTAGAGCGGGGGGGATCACAGATACGCAGTATTTT.

This clonotype was detected only a few times. The rearrangement uses TRBV10-3 and TRBJ1-1, with D tentatively TRBD1 (5 bases). V lost 8 bases, J lost 5 bases, and 21 bases lay in between. CDR3 length equals 15 residues. CDR1 and CDR2 from the germline V gene are ENHRY and SYGVKD. For the CDR3, the DNA is TGTGCCATCGCGGGTTGGGGCAGGGCAGAGACTGAAGCTTTCTTT. As protein: CAIAGWGRAETEAFF.

The table lists this clonotype with a few counts. This sequence joins TRBV6-5 and TRBJ2-1; D gene uncertain. Between the trimmed V and J ends, which lost 6 bases and 8 bases, there was a span of 8 bases. The germline V gene encodes CDR1 MNHEY and CDR2 SVGAGI. CDR3 length: 11 amino acids. DNA for the CDR3: TGTGCCAGCAGAGTGGCCGATGAGCAGTTCTTC. It specifies CASRVADEQFF.

The chain is built from TRBV9 and TRBJ1-5; D is uncertain. With 3 bases removed from V and 9 bases from J, the gap between germline ends came to 13 bases. This CDR3 is 13 amino acids long. Germline V CDR1 and CDR2: SGDLS, YYNGEE. DNA of the CDR3: TGTGCCAGCAGCGCCGACGAGTTTCGGCCCCAGCATTTT. Encoded protein: CASSADEFRPQHF.

J is TRBJ2-7 and V is TRBV29-1, with D possibly TRBD1 on 5 matching bases. CDR1 and CDR2 (germline): SQVTM, ANQGSEA. The CDR3 is 15 amino acids. V lost 0 bases to trimming and J lost 1 base, with 13 bases between them. CDR3 DNA sequence: TGCAGCGTTGAAGATGGGGCAGGAAGGTCCTACGAGCAGTACTTC. This translates into CSVEDGAGRSYEQYF.

The chain is built from TRBV10-3 and TRBJ1-4, with TRBD1 matching 9 bases. Unmatched junction bases numbered 8, after V lost 6 bases and J lost 6 bases. The CDR3 contains 15 residues. The germline V gene encodes CDR1 ENHRY and CDR2 SYGVKD. The CDR3 reads CAISARDREYEKLFF. The CDR3 region has the DNA TGTGCCATCAGCGCCCGGGACAGGGAGTATGAAAAACTGTTTTTT.

This clonotype was counted ten times or more. This sequence joins TRBV11-2 and TRBJ2-5; the match to TRBD1 covers 9 bases. The germline gives CDR1 SGHAT, CDR2 FQNNGV. Losses at the gene ends were 5 bases for V and 2 bases for J; bases not matched to a gene: 9. This CDR3 has 16 amino acids. CDR3 nucleotides: TGTGCCAGCAGCCCGACAGGGGGGTTTAGTCAAGAGACCCAGTACTTC. This encodes CASSPTGGFSQETQYF.

This clonotype was seen only a few times. The chain carries TRBV6-1 and TRBJ1-5; D may be TRBD1 (6 bases). Germline CDR1 is MNHNS and CDR2 is SASEGT. The CDR3 has 15 amino acids. Deletions cut 4 bases from V and 4 bases from J, with 14 bases between. The CDR3 region is CASSVIQGSNQPQHF. For the CDR3, the DNA is TGTGCCAGCAGTGTGATACAGGGCTCTAATCAGCCCCAGCATTTT.

The V gene is TRBV12-3 or TRBV12-4, the J gene TRBJ2-3, with D possibly matching TRBD2 (6 bases). CDR3 length: 14 residues. Trimming removed 5 bases from V and 7 bases from J, with 16 bases in between. CDR3 bases: TGTGCCAGCAGTCCTTCTGAGGGCGGGAATACGCAGTATTTT. Translation: CASSPSEGGNTQYF.

V is TRBV15 and J is TRBJ1-5, with 8 bases fitting TRBD1. Germline V gives CDR1 LNHNV, CDR2 YYDKDF (reference sequence). Losses at the gene ends were 0 bases for V and 6 bases for J; bases not matched to a gene: 7. This CDR3 is 16 amino acids long. The CDR3 DNA is TGTGCCACCAGCAGAGAGCTTTCAGGGGGCTTTCAGCCCCAGCATTTT. It specifies CATSRELSGGFQPQHF.

In this sample, this clonotype turned up a few times. The chain couples TRBV9 to TRBJ2-3; D is perhaps TRBD2 (6 bases). The CDR3 runs to 14 residues. Trimming removed 0 bases from V and 7 bases from J, with 12 bases in between. Germline values: CDR1 SGDLS, CDR2 YYNGEE. In DNA, the CDR3 is TGTGCCAGCAGCGTAGACGGGGGAAGGCATACGCAGTATTTT. Translation: CASSVDGGRHTQYF.

V is TRBV6-5 and J is TRBJ1-4; perhaps TRBD1 as D (6 bases). CDR1 MNHEY and CDR2 SVGAGI come from the germline V gene. The CDR3 covers 15 residues. Trimming removed 4 bases at V and 8 bases at J, with 17 bases between. The CDR3 region is CASSSLAGASEKLFF. For the CDR3, the DNA is TGTGCCAGCAGTTCCCTGGCAGGGGCATCGGAAAAACTGTTTTTT.

This clonotype has a handful of counts. The chain uses TRBV10-3 and TRBJ2-7, with D maybe TRBD1 (6 bases). CDR1 and CDR2 from the germline V gene are ENHRY and SYGVKD. The CDR3 totals 14 residues. The ends were cut back, 7 bases at V and 2 bases at J, with 15 bases in the middle. CDR3 bases: TGTGCCATCAAGGTTGCACAGGGTCCCTACGAGCAGTACTTC. Protein: CAIKVAQGPYEQYF.

The chain couples TRBV5-1 to TRBJ2-4, with 8 bases matching TRBD2. The ends lost 7 bases at V and 9 bases at J; junction bases unmatched: 9. Germline V gives CDR1 SGHRS, CDR2 YFSETQ. The CDR3 sequence is 13 residues long. This CDR3 is CASRVAGSGIQYF. In DNA form, the CDR3 reads TGCGCCAGCCGCGTAGCGGGGTCAGGCATTCAGTACTTC.

This chain links TRBV4-3 with TRBJ1-2, with a possible D match to TRBD1 (6 bases). The V gene lost 4 bases and the J gene lost 5 bases, with 14 bases spanning the gap. The CDR3 consists of 14 residues. Germline CDR1 reads LGHNA; CDR2 reads YSLEER. In nucleotides, the CDR3 is TGCGCCAGCAGCCGGGACATGAGAGCGTATGGCTACACCTTC. This translates into CASSRDMRAYGYTF.

This clonotype was seen a handful of times. The chain couples TRBV6-5 to TRBJ2-6; D remains ambiguous. Trimming stripped 2 bases from V and 13 bases from J, with 18 bases between. The CDR3 totals 15 residues. Germline V lookup: CDR1 MNHEY, CDR2 SVGAGI. The CDR3 loop is CASSYRVRSNRVLTF. The CDR3 DNA reads TGTGCCAGCAGTTACAGGGTCAGGTCCAATAGGGTCCTGACTTTC.